Listed here is a single T cell receptor (beta chain). Its cognate antigen has yet to be identified. It has no much larger one-base neighbor in the sample; base qualities were not kept. This record belongs to a study of cytomegalovirus exposure and HLA in healthy donors (dated by TCRdb to about 2017). Notes on the research overall: An earlier analysis of around 600 of the donors reported about 250 Gb of sequence data and 117 million unique TCR beta sequences from 150 million to 200 million T cells. Of the roughly 400 genotyped donors, approximately 82% fell in the genetic ancestry cluster associated with self-reported Caucasian donors. The study was designed to test whether signatures of past pathogen exposure could be identified by cataloging public T cell receptors. Donor age, sex, ethnicity and CMV serostatus were compiled alongside the repertoire data. Among 300 to 450 genotyped donors of the cohort, an average of approximately 240,000 unique TCR beta nucleotide sequences were sequenced per donor, roughly a sixth of them non-productive. The later analysis used no new phenotypic data to find candidate immune exposures, relying instead on TCR beta sequences and their occurrence across donors. A handful of DR-DQ haplotypes were handled as single units for association and clustering because linkage in the cohort was strong. Class I and class II HLA loci were covered by the typing at four-digit resolution. All discovery cohort repertoires had been generated using a single sequencing platform. A separate validation cohort of roughly 110 different subjects was used in addition to the approximately 610-subject first cohort. The number of typed donors differed by locus: about 620-630 for A, B, C, DRB1 and DQB1; approximately 530 for DQA1; 600 to 610 for DPA1; and roughly 470 for DPB1. The T cell repertoires of some 670 subjects were profiled by immunosequencing and related to cytomegalovirus serostatus. An early release that covered some 630 HLA-typed donors contained about 300 gigabases of sequencing data and tens of millions of unique TCR sequences. To predict cytomegalovirus infection status, the study combined high-throughput TCR immunosequencing, statistical association of individual TCRs with disease status, and machine learning. An earlier analysis of around 540 of the donors applied high-throughput TCR beta sequencing to assess whether each TCR beta V gene segment acted as functional or pseudogenic. A later genetic analysis took genome-wide SNP genotypes for about 55% of the 666 donors and used that subset as a discovery cohort. A later analysis re-analyzed previously published TCR beta repertoires from roughly 600 donors and added high-resolution HLA genotyping to study TCR occurrence patterns.

The cohort was made up of roughly 670 healthy bone marrow donors. At the time of sampling, every cohort member was nominally healthy, though immune exposures that went unrecorded were likely present. The donor tested CMV seropositive, placing the donor among the roughly 300 seropositive members of the cohort. Each donor provided a peripheral blood sample, and peripheral blood mononuclear cells were used for TCR beta sequencing. The Qiagen DNeasy Blood Extraction Kit was used to extract genomic DNA from the blood cell samples. Libraries were built with the immunoSEQ multiplex PCR assay. For the multiplex PCR, a mixture combining 60 forward primers for TCR Vbeta segments and 13 reverse primers for TCR Jbeta segments was used. The CDR3 region of rearranged TCR beta genes was amplified from genomic DNA by a multiplex PCR assay. The Illumina HiSeq System was used to sequence the amplified TCR beta libraries as 87-base-pair reads. The authors' analysis ran thus. In a later analysis, some 80 million unique TCR beta chains were counted across the roughly 670 repertoires, and around 10 million of these chains were shared by at least two donors. Raw reads were error-corrected and collapsed into unique sequences by a nearest-neighbor algorithm in which closely related sequences were merged to remove PCR and sequencing errors. To assign V, D and J gene segments, CDR3 sequences were aligned to IMGT reference sequences. For a sequence to be retained, a match of at least six nucleotides was required to both a V gene segment and a J gene segment. Rearrangements were classified as productive when the CDR3 lacked stop codons and remained in frame with V and J, and all other rearrangements were classified as non-productive. CDR3 was defined according to IMGT convention as the region running from the second conserved V-encoded cysteine to the conserved J-encoded phenylalanine. Sequences without an unambiguous match to a single V gene segment were excluded from the earlier analysis of almost 600 of the donors. An earlier analysis of 587 of the donors classified V segments as functional when productive rearrangements were above 56.7% and as segregating when the standard deviation between donors was above 5%. A statistical classification framework was built for diagnosing cytomegalovirus status from the catalog of TCR beta chain sequences. In a later analysis, V and J genes were assigned by comparing TCR nucleotide sequences against IMGT/GENE-DB human TR gene sequences. In a later analysis, CDR3 sequences and most-parsimonious VDJ recombination scenarios were assigned using the TCRdist pipeline. A later analysis defined each TCR beta chain by its CDR3 amino acid sequence plus V-gene family, and excluded reads lacking a unique V-gene family. In a later analysis, approximately 590 highly shared, low-generation-probability nucleotide sequences were removed to address suspected cross-contamination and a sequencing artifact. For each public chain, a later analysis derived a clonal expansion index from normalized ranks of inferred template counts within each repertoire. Generation probabilities in a later analysis came from a VDJ recombination model fitted to out-of-frame rearrangements, and those results were checked against IGoR. Hypergeometric tests were used in a later analysis to score TCR-TCR, TCR-HLA and TCR-CMV co-occurrence, with a repertoire-size bias correction applied to the TCR pairs. To estimate false discovery rates, a later analysis permuted the HLA or CMV assignments 20 times. A later analysis grouped co-occurring TCRs with DBSCAN, adding TCRdist sequence similarity when clustering within HLA-allele-positive subsets. For co-occurrence clustering, repertoires with fewer than 30,000 or more than 120,000 public chains were excluded, along with about five repertoires with anomalous nucleotide sharing. TCRdb obtained this table from immuneACCESS and retained in-frame rearrangements with V and J assigned. These tables miss some clones; where compared with another copy, unresolved V genes account for less than half of the shortfall, and the remainder is unexplained. From that table come the V and J calls and clone size; the DNA was used to work out D and trimming. The sample has about 110,000 clones on record, 69% of them singletons. The ten most abundant clones make up 5.4% of the sample.

Summary of the overall study and its limitations: Compared with the roughly 670-donor mean, donors in an Asian-associated ancestry cluster had fewer N-insertions in productive TCRs, according to a later genetic analysis. Most TCR sequences were observed very rarely across donors, whereas some public TCRs were present in many individuals. A later genetic analysis associated a missense DCLRE1C variant with V-gene and J-gene trimming of TCR beta chains, and an independent cohort replicated the association. For the cohort, immune exposure information was limited to CMV serostatus. The authors suggested that the approach could potentially be generalized to other disease states and immunological phenotypes. A later analysis found that most CMV-associated TCR beta chains appeared HLA-restricted, with HLA associations seemingly driven largely by CMV exposure. In a later analysis, several top co-occurrence clusters were reported to appear linked to parvovirus B19, influenza, CMV and Epstein-Barr virus. The earlier analysis of 450 to 700 of the donors excluded over 15 rarely observed V segments, including chromosome 9 orphons, because counts were too low. In a later analysis, HLA-associated TCR beta chains showed more clonal expansion and lower generation probabilities than non-associated chains that were equally common. Sequencing depth was assumed to be roughly uniform across donors in the presence/absence analyses, though that assumption may not hold. A group of highly shared sequence variants was considered likely to be a technical artifact of the sequencing pipeline. In the study, approximately 160 TCR beta chains were listed as associated with cytomegalovirus. The classifier was reported to diagnose cytomegalovirus status with high specificity and sensitivity in both the original and validation cohorts. In vitro tests confirmed that a few of the cytomegalovirus-associated TCR beta chains recognize cytomegalovirus antigens. Assigning TCR associations to individual alleles was difficult when HLA alleles, especially DR and DQ, strongly co-occurred. Because HLA typing was unavailable for some donors at each locus, only the typed subset was used in association tests. Correlated functional status among segregating V segments might reflect linkage disequilibrium, but an unknown experimental factor could not be ruled out. In a later analysis, TCR association rates were found to vary across HLA loci, with the most associated TCRs seen for DRB1 alleles and the fewest for HLA-C alleles. The cohort was sequenced for TCR beta chains only, and without alpha or paired-chain data the features that could be detected were limited. Broadly in line with IMGT annotations, most TCR beta V segments showed up in productive rearrangements about 87% or about 30% of the time in an earlier analysis of a few hundred of the donors. A further reported finding was that TCR beta sequences accurately predicted the HLA-A and HLA-B alleles for most subjects in the first cohort. In a later analysis, 16,951 TCR beta sequences were associated with specific HLA alleles at a false discovery rate of 0.05.

The source of this sequence is a woman in her seventies in good health and CMV-seropositive. The sequencing input was PBMCs.

In nucleotides, the sequence is TGTGCCAGCTTAGGGGGGGGCTCCTACAATGAGCAGTTCTTC. It encodes CASLGGGSYNEQFF. Recombination linked TRBV7-9 to TRBJ2-1, with a tentative D gene TRBD2 over 7 matching bases. V sheds 8 bases and J sheds 0 bases, leaving 11 bases between their ends. CDR1 is given as SEHNR and CDR2 as FQNEAQ, both from the germline V gene (reference sequence). Including cysteine and phenylalanine, the CDR3 has 14 amino acids. Only CDR3 DNA is held: 42 bases, read in frame from base 1.